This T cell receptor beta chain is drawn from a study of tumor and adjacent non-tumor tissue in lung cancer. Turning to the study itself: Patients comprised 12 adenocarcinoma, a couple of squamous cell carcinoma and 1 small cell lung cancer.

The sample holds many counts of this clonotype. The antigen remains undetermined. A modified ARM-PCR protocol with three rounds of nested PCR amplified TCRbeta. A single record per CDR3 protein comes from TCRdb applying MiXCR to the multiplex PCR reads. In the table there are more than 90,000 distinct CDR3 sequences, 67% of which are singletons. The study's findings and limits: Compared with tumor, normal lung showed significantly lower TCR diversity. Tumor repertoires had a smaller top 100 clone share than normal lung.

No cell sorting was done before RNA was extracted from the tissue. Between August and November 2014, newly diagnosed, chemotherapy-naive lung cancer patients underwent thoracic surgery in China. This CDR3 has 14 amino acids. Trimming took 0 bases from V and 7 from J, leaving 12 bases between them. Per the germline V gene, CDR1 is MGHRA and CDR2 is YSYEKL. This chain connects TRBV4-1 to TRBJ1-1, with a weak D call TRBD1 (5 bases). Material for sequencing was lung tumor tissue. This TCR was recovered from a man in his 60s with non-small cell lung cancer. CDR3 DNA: TGCGCCAGCAGCCAAGATCCCGGGGGTGGTGAAGCTTTCTTT. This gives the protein CASSQDPGGGEAFF.